This T cell receptor (beta chain) was identified in a study of early T cells in non-severe SARS-CoV-2 infection. Study as a whole: Sequenced bulk RNA came from whole blood that was unsorted, and chains were unpaired. Overall study findings and caveats: The VDJdb matching leaned toward anti-spike CD8 responses and overlooked private and CD4 specificities.

The TCR library protocol attached unique molecular identifiers to the individual cDNA molecules. TCRdb recomputed calls from the 5' RACE reads with MiXCR, one row per CDR3 protein. There are about 26,000 distinct CDR3 sequences in the sample; 4.4% occur only once, and over 5% lies in the top ten. This clonotype has ten or more counts. Antigen unknown. This CDR3 is built from 15 residues. Germline assignment: CDR1 SGHNT and CDR2 YYREEE (reference sequence). V dropped 2 bases and J dropped 4 bases, with 15 bases sitting between them. The source is an adult who was a healthcare worker with PCR-confirmed SARS-CoV-2 infection or an uninfected control (not recorded which). The specimen sequenced was whole blood. This chain joins TRBV5-4 and TRBJ1-1, with D uncertain. In DNA form, the CDR3 reads TGTGCCAGCAGCTTACGTGGGATGACGGGCACTGAAGCTTTCTTT. Translation gives CASSLRGMTGTEAFF.